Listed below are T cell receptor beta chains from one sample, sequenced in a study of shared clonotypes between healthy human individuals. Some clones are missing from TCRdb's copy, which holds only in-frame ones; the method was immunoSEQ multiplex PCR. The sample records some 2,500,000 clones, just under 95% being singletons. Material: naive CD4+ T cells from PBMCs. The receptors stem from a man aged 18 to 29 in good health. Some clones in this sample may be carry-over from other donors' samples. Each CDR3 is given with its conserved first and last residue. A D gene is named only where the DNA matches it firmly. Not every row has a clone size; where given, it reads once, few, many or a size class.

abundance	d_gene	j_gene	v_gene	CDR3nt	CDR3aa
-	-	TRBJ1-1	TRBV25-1	TGTGCCAGCAGCTCATGGGGGTCAACTGAAGCTTTCTTT	CASSSWGSTEAFF
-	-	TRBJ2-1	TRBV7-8	TGTGCCAGCACCAGGGGGGACAGATTCTACAATGAGCAGTTCTTC	CASTRGDRFYNEQFF
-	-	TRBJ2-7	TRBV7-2	TGTGCCAGCAGCTTATCTGGCGGCCGCTACGAGCAGTACTTC	CASSLSGGRYEQYF
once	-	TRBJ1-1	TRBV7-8	TGTGCCAGCAGCTTAGGACGGGTTCGGACGGACACTGAAGCTTTCTTT	CASSLGRVRTDTEAFF
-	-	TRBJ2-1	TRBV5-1	TGCGCCAGCAGCTTGTTCGGAGGGCCGTACAATGAGCAGTTCTTC	CASSLFGGPYNEQFF
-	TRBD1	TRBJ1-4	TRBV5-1	TGCGCCAGCAGCTTGTTAACCCAGGGGGTAGGAGAAAAACTGTTTTTT	CASSLLTQGVGEKLFF
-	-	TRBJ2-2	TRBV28	TGTGCCAGCAGTTTAAGGTTAGGAACCGGGGAGCTGTTTTTT	CASSLRLGTGELFF
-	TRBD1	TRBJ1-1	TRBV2	TGTGCCAGCAGGGCCCGGGACAGGGCATCGAACACTGAAGCTTTCTTT	CASRARDRASNTEAFF
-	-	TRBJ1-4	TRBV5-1	TGCGCCAGCAGCTTCGGGGGTGAAGGGGAAAAACTGTTTTTT	CASSFGGEGEKLFF
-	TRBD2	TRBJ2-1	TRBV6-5	TGTGCCAGCAGGCTCTGGGGACTAGCGGGAGGTGAGCAGTTCTTC	CASRLWGLAGGEQFF
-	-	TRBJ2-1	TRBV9	TGTGCCAGCAGCAGGGTCCACAATGAGCAGTTCTTC	CASSRVHNEQFF
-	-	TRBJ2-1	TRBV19	TGTGCCAGTAGTATAGGGAGGGCGGGGCCCTACAATGAGCAGTTCTTC	CASSIGRAGPYNEQFF
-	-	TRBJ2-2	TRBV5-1	TGCGCCAGCAGCTTGGATCCATCGGGGCCCGGGGAGCTGTTTTTT	CASSLDPSGPGELFF
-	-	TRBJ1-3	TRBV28	TGTGCCAGCACGGGGCAGCTAAACACCATATATTTT	CASTGQLNTIYF
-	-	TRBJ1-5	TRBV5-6	TGTGCCAGCAGCCCGGGACCGGGACAGCCCCAGCATTTT	CASSPGPGQPQHF
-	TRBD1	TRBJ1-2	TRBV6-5	TGTGCCAGCAGTTACATTGGACAGGGAAATGGTGGCTACACCTTC	CASSYIGQGNGGYTF
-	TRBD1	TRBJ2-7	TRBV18	TGTGCCAGCTCATCTGTAATTGGTCTTTTAGACAGGGGCCACGAGCCCCACGAGCAGTACTTC	CASSSVIGLLDRGHEPHEQYF
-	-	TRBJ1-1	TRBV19	TGTGCCAGTAACGCTCTGGGGTTCACTGAAGCTTTCTTT	CASNALGFTEAFF
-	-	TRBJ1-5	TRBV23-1	TGCGCCAGCAGTCTTGGACGGAGGCTGGGGGGCAATCAGCCCCAGCATTTT	CASSLGRRLGGNQPQHF
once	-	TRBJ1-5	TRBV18	TGTGCCAGCTCCCGCGGGTACAATCAGCCCCAGCATTTT	CASSRGYNQPQHF
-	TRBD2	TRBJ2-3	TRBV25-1	TGTGCCAGCAGTGAAACGGGAGGCGCCCCGCGGGGGGATACGCAGTATTTT	CASSETGGAPRGDTQYF
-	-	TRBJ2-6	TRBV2	TGTGCCAGCAGTGTTGGGGCGTCCCTTAGCTCTGGGGCCAACGTCCTGACTTTC	CASSVGASLSSGANVLTF
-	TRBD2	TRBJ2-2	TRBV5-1	TGCGCCAGCAGCATTGGGAGTAGCGGGAGTCGGACCGGGGAGCTGTTTTTT	CASSIGSSGSRTGELFF
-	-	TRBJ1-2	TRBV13	TGTGCCAGCAGCTTATCCCGCGACTGGACAGCCCTTAGAAACTATGGCTACACCTTC	CASSLSRDWTALRNYGYTF
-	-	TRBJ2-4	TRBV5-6	TGTGCCAGCAGCTTGGCGGGAGCCAAAAACATTCAGTACTTC	CASSLAGAKNIQYF
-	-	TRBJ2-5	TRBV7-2	TGTGCCAGCAGGAAGGACGCGGGGTGGGGAGAGACCCAGTACTTC	CASRKDAGWGETQYF
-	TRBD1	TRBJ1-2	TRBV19	TGTGCCAGTACCCCCGCGCCCGGGACAGGCCGAGGTGGCTACACCTTC	CASTPAPGTGRGGYTF
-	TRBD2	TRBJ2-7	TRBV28	TGTGCCAGCAGTTCCCCTCGGGAGGTCTACGAGCAGTACTTC	CASSSPREVYEQYF
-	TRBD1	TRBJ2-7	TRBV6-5	TGTGCCAGCAGACCGCCGGGACAGGGGAAGTCCGAGCAGTACTTC	CASRPPGQGKSEQYF
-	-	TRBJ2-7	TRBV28	TGTGCCAGCATGGTGTCAAGGGGGGCGTACGAGCAGTACTTC	CASMVSRGAYEQYF
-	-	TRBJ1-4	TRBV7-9	TGTGCCAGCAGCTTAGGACACAGCGATAATGAAAAACTGTTTTTT	CASSLGHSDNEKLFF
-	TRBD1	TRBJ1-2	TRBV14	TGTGCCAGCAGCCAAGGACAGGGGCCCTATGGCTACACCTTC	CASSQGQGPYGYTF
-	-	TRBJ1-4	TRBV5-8	TGTGCCAGCAGCACCGGAGAGACAGAAGCAACTAATGAAAAACTGTTTTTT	CASSTGETEATNEKLFF
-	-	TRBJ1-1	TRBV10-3	TGTGCCATCAGTGAGGGGGGGGCTGAAGCTTTCTTT	CAISEGGAEAFF
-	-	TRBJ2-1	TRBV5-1	TGCGCCAGCAGCTTGGGCCAGGACTACAATGAGCAGTTCTTC	CASSLGQDYNEQFF
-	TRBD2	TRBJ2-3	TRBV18	TGTGCCAGCTCACCGCTAGCGGGAGTCTCAGATACGCAGTATTTT	CASSPLAGVSDTQYF
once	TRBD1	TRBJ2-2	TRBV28	TGTGCCAGCAGTCGCACTACAGGGGCGGGCACCGGGGAGCTGTTTTTT	CASSRTTGAGTGELFF
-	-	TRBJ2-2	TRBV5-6	TGTGCCAGCAGTAGTAAGAACACCGGGGAGCTGTTTTTT	CASSSKNTGELFF
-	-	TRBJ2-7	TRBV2	TGTGCCAGCAGTGCCGGACCCTTCGGTGAGCAGTACTTC	CASSAGPFGEQYF
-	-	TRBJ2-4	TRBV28	TGTGCCAGCAGTTCTACAAGCGCCCTAGCCAAAAACATTCAGTACTTC	CASSSTSALAKNIQYF
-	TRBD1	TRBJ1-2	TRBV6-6	TGTGCCAGCAGTTACCTGGGACAGAGCCTTAACTATGGCTACACCTTC	CASSYLGQSLNYGYTF
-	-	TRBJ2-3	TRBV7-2	TGTGCCAGCAGCTTAGTGGGGACTGATACGCAGTATTTT	CASSLVGTDTQYF
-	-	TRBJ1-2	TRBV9	TGTGCCAGCAGCGTAAATATCGGGGACTATGGCTACACCTTC	CASSVNIGDYGYTF
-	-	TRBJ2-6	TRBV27	TGTGCCAGCAGTTCCCTCGGCTCTGGGGCCAACGTCCTGACTTTC	CASSSLGSGANVLTF
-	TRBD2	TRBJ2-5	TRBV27	TGTGCCAGCGGGACTAGCGGGCCACAAGAGACCCAGTACTTC	CASGTSGPQETQYF